This TCR beta chain is from a study of blood T cells in healthy people across ages. PCR was performed a second time for 7 to 11 cycles using a sample-barcoded 5' primer and a J-beta primer mix. TCRdb ran MiXCR on the 5' RACE reads and lists one entry per CDR3 protein. The sample records 1.8 million or so distinct CDR3 sequences, about two fifths being singletons. V was pared by 3 bases and J by 7 bases, with 13 bases between. Germline CDR1 and CDR2: SGHTA and FQGNSA. CDR3 length: 14 residues. Sequencing input: blood. The receptor was derived from a human donor in good health. The chain carries TRBV7-2 and TRBJ2-1; D not certain. Here the CDR3 DNA reads TGTGCCAGCAGCTTGGCCCCGTCAAGGAATGAGCAGTTCTTC. Its protein is CASSLAPSRNEQFF.